Included here is one TCR beta chain sequence, with context. Authors' methods: Amplification of reference gene primers was used by the study to estimate nucleated cell counts. The data were produced by immunoSEQ multiplex PCR, yet TCRdb's version contains in-frame clones alone and is incomplete. D and trimming were read from the DNA, whereas the V and J calls and clone size are those reported in that table. The top ten hold 1% to 1.5% of the sample, which has a few hundred thousand clones, roughly nine tenths seen once. The sample is drawn from a study of blood T cell repertoires in COVID-19. Overall study context: Sources were T cells, B-cell-depleted T cells, or PBMCs; the material itself was cDNA or gDNA.

Germline lookup yields CDR1 SEHNR and CDR2 FQNEAQ (reference sequence). This CDR3 is 13 amino acids long. V was shortened by 5 bases and J by 6 bases, with 12 bases between the two germline ends. V is TRBV7-9 and J is TRBJ2-3; D uncertain. Sequencing was done on a sample of peripheral blood. The source of this sequence is a man aged 35 to 55 with acute or convalescent COVID-19. The CDR3 region is CASSTLGRDTQYF. The CDR3 DNA sequence: TGTGCCAGCAGCACCCTAGGAAGGGATACGCAGTATTTT.